Below are 21 T cell receptor beta chains sequenced from a single sample in a study of beta chain features in type 1 diabetes. All of the isolated RNA was reverse transcribed, so expressed TCRB transcripts were sequenced. The method was immunoSEQ multiplex PCR; TCRdb's version includes in-frame clones alone and lacks a portion of them. This table has under 950,000 clones, roughly 16% appearing once. The material sequenced was naive CD4+ T cells from blood. The receptors here all came from a young woman in good health.

The CDR3 sequence: CASSLRGQGPNEQFF. The DNA of the CDR3 is TGTGCCAGCAGCTTACGGGGACAGGGGCCCAATGAGCAGTTCTTC. The chain uses TRBV7-2 and TRBJ2-1; 10 bases map to TRBD1. CDR3 length equals 15 residues. The V segment lost 2 bases and the J segment 6 bases; nucleotides outside the gene matches: 4. CDR1 is SGHTA, CDR2 FQGNSA, per germline.

This clone occurred a few times. This rearrangement joins TRBV4-2 to TRBJ2-7; 8 positions agree with TRBD1. The germline V gene encodes CDR1 LGHNA and CDR2 YNFKEQ. V lost 0 bases, J lost 1 base, and 8 bases stayed unmatched. The CDR3 loop spans 17 amino acids. The CDR3 spells CASSQEGGQGPSYEQYF. CDR3 sequence (DNA): TGTGCCAGCAGCCAAGAAGGCGGACAGGGACCTTCCTACGAGCAGTACTTC.

The genes are TRBV5-1 and TRBJ2-1, with D possibly being TRBD2 (5 bases). The CDR3 runs to 15 residues. Trimming removed 0 bases from V and 4 bases from J, with 11 bases in between. Germline assignment: CDR1 SGHRS and CDR2 YFSETQ. The CDR3 DNA sequence: TGCGCCAGCAGCTTGGTTAGCGCACAATACAATGAGCAGTTCTTC. Its protein is CASSLVSAQYNEQFF.

The gene calls are TRBV10-3 and TRBJ2-7; no definite D call. This CDR3 region has 11 residues. In germline, CDR1 is ENHRY, CDR2 SYGVKD. The V gene lost 4 bases and the J gene lost 5 bases, with 6 bases spanning the gap. CDR3 loop: CAISAEDEQYF. CDR3 in DNA: TGTGCCATCAGTGCCGAAGACGAGCAGTACTTC.

The rearrangement joins TRBV29-1 to TRBJ1-2, with 9 bases aligning to TRBD1. The germline V gene encodes CDR1 SQVTM and CDR2 ANQGSEA. The CDR3 consists of 13 residues. V lost 8 bases, J lost 1 base, and 5 bases stayed unmatched. CDR3 coding DNA: TGCAGCTCTTCGGACAGGGGTAACTATGGCTACACCTTC. It translates to CSSSDRGNYGYTF.

The V call is TRBV9, the J call TRBJ2-1; D is tentatively TRBD1 or TRBD2 (6 bases each). Germline V lookup: CDR1 SGDLS, CDR2 YYNGEE. The CDR3 covers 15 residues. Trimming left V 0 bases short and J 5 bases short, with 12 bases between. In DNA, the CDR3 is TGTGCCAGCAGCGTAGTTGGGGGGCAGAACAATGAGCAGTTCTTC. Protein: CASSVVGGQNNEQFF.

The chain employs TRBV19 and TRBJ2-7; D may correspond to TRBD1 or TRBD2 (5 bases each). This CDR3 is 14 amino acids long. Trimming took 5 bases from V and 3 from J, leaving 14 bases between them. Germline V CDR1 and CDR2: LNHDA, SQIVND (reference sequence). CDR3 nucleotides: TGTGCCAGTAGTTCCCGGGGCCTGGGCTACGAGCAGTACTTC. Its protein is CASSSRGLGYEQYF.

This clone was seen just once. The rearrangement links TRBV4-1 to TRBJ1-1; no definite D call. This CDR3 region has 15 residues. Per germline, CDR1 MGHRA and CDR2 YSYEKL. Trimming left V 1 base short and J 5 bases short, with 14 bases between. In DNA form, the CDR3 reads TGCGCCAGCAGCCAAGTTAGGCTTCAGCGGACTGAAGCTTTCTTT. Translated: CASSQVRLQRTEAFF.

This clone occurred a few times. The chain joins TRBV7-2 to TRBJ1-1; D gene unclear. Germline assignment: CDR1 SGHTA and CDR2 FQGNSA. This CDR3 spans 14 amino acids. Trimming took 1 base from V and 1 from J, leaving 7 bases between them. CDR3 nucleotide sequence: TGTGCCAGCAGCTTAGGGACCGAGAACACTGAAGCTTTCTTT. Protein sequence: CASSLGTENTEAFF.

The chain combines TRBV7-2 with TRBJ2-7; TRBD1 agrees at 8 bases. CDR1 SGHTA and CDR2 FQGNSA come from the germline V gene. This CDR3 region has 14 residues. V lost 3 bases to trimming and J lost 3 bases; unmatched junction nucleotides: 4. CDR3 amino acids: CASSLGTGYYEQYF. For the CDR3, the DNA is TGTGCCAGCAGCTTGGGGACAGGCTACTACGAGCAGTACTTC. Full variable domain (outside the CDR3, taken from reference TRBV7-2 and TRBJ2-7): GAGVSQSPSNKVTEKGKDVELRCDPISGHTALYWYRQSLGQGLEFLIYFQGNSAPDKSGLPSDRFSAERTGGSVSTLTIQRTQQEDSAVYLCASSLGTGYYEQYFGPGTRLTVT.

This clone was counted only a few times. This rearrangement joins TRBV6-1 to TRBJ2-7; D is undetermined. Trimming took 2 bases from V and 3 from J, leaving 11 bases between them. This CDR3 region has 14 residues. Germline CDR1 is MNHNS and CDR2 is SASEGT. The CDR3 nucleotides are TGTGCCAGCAGTGAATATTTCCCCCGCTACGAGCAGTACTTC. This translates into CASSEYFPRYEQYF.

In this sample, this clone turned up a few times. This chain links TRBV7-2 with TRBJ2-7; D gene ambiguous. Germline V gene sequence: CDR1 SGHTA, CDR2 FQGNSA. This CDR3 is 15 amino acids long. With 0 bases removed from V and 3 bases from J, the gap between germline ends came to 12 bases. The DNA for the CDR3 is TGTGCCAGCAGCTTAGCTAATTCCCAGTACTACGAGCAGTACTTC. It is translated as CASSLANSQYYEQYF.

The chain combines TRBV19 with TRBJ1-2, with 7 positions matching TRBD1. Germline CDR1 reads LNHDA; CDR2 reads SQIVND (reference sequence). The CDR3 runs 13 residues. Trimming removed 7 bases from V and 7 bases from J; junction bases left unmatched: 9. CDR3 in DNA: TGTGCCAGTATGACGACAGGGACTTCTGGCTACACCTTC. This codes for CASMTTGTSGYTF. Drawing the rest from reference TRBV19 and TRBJ1-2, the complete variable domain is DGGITQSPKYLFRKEGQNVTLSCEQNLNHDAMYWYRQDPGQGLRLIYYSQIVNDFQKGDIAEGYSVSREKKESFPLTVTSAQKNPTAFYLCASMTTGTSGYTFGSGTRLTVV.

With regard to this clone: Mismatch with germline at one junction end may stem from a read error. CDR3 DNA sequence: TGTGCCATGGGTAGCGGGAACTCCCACAATGAGCAGTTCTTC. Translated, it gives CAMGSGNSHNEQFF. The V gene is TRBV10-3, the J gene TRBJ2-1, with 8 positions matching TRBD2. The CDR3 runs to 14 residues. Per the germline V gene, CDR1 is ENHRY and CDR2 is SYGVKD.

This clone was detected a few times. This CDR3 is also generated by other DNA sequences in the sample. This CDR3 reads CASSLAGRSYEQYF. CDR3 nucleotides: TGTGCCAGCAGCTTAGCGGGCCGCAGCTACGAGCAGTACTTC. The chain joins TRBV7-2 to TRBJ2-7, with D hard to call. This CDR3 has 14 amino acids. Trimming took 0 bases from V and 3 from J, leaving 9 bases between them. Per germline, CDR1 SGHTA and CDR2 FQGNSA.

This rearrangement joins TRBV6-5 to TRBJ2-2; 8 nucleotides line up with TRBD2. Trimming took 5 bases from V and 6 from J; bases not matched to a gene: 8. Germline V gene data show CDR1 as MNHEY and CDR2 as SVGAGI. The CDR3 covers 15 residues. This CDR3 is CASSPSGGGPGELFF. The CDR3 DNA reads TGTGCCAGCAGTCCCTCCGGGGGGGGACCCGGGGAGCTGTTTTTT.

Only a few counts were recorded for this clone. This chain uses TRBV2 with TRBJ2-3, with D unresolved. The CDR3 is made up of 10 amino acids. Trimming stripped 9 bases from V and 5 bases from J, with 6 bases between. CDR1 SNHLY and CDR2 FYNNEI come from the germline V gene. The CDR3 reads CASLIDTQYF. The CDR3 bases are TGTGCCAGTTTAATAGATACGCAGTATTTT.

This clone has just one count. The V and J genes are TRBV5-1 and TRBJ2-5; D is undetermined. The end of the DNA aligns better with TRBJ2-7, so the J call may be wrong. Looked up from germline, CDR1 is SGHRS and CDR2 is YFSETQ. This CDR3 has 9 residues. The CDR3 sequence: CATPCEQYF. The CDR3 coding sequence is TGCGCCACCCCTTGCGAGCAGTACTTC.

In its sample, this clone was seen a few times. The V and J genes are TRBV5-4 and TRBJ2-7, with D possibly TRBD1 on 6 matching bases. Germline V CDR1 and CDR2: SGHNT, YYREEE (reference sequence). Trimming stripped 0 bases from V and 1 base from J, with 14 bases between. The CDR3 is made up of 16 amino acids. DNA for the CDR3: TGTGCCAGCAGCTTGGGGGGGCGACAGGCTTCCTACGAGCAGTACTTC. It is translated as CASSLGGRQASYEQYF.

This clone has just a few counts. This sequence joins TRBV7-9 and TRBJ1-3; D gene uncertain. CDR1 SEHNR and CDR2 FQNEAQ come from the germline V gene (reference sequence). V lost 11 bases and J 2 bases, leaving 16 bases between the germline ends. The CDR3 spans 14 residues. CDR3 residues: CALPTREAGNTIYF. The DNA of the CDR3 is TGTGCCTTACCTACTAGGGAGGCTGGAAACACCATATATTTT.

This clone was detected only a few times. This rearrangement joins TRBV6-5 to TRBJ1-2, with a possible D match to TRBD1 (6 bases). Looked up from germline, CDR1 is MNHEY and CDR2 is SVGAGI. The CDR3 covers 14 residues. The V end was cut by 5 bases, the J end by 5 bases, with 15 bases between. CDR3 coding DNA: TGTGCCAGCAGTCCGCGGGGGGGCGGGTATGGCTACACCTTC. It specifies CASSPRGGGYGYTF.